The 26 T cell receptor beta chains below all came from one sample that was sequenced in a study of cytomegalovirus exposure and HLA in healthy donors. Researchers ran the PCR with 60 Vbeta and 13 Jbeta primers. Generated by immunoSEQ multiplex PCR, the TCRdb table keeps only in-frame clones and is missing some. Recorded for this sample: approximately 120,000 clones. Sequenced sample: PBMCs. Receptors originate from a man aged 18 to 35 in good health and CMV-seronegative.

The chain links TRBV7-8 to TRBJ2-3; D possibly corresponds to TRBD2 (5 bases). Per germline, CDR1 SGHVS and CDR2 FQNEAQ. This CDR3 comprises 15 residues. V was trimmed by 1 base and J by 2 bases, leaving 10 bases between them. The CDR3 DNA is TGTGCCAGCAGCTTAGAGGCTAGCATCACAGATACGCAGTATTTT. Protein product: CASSLEASITDTQYF.

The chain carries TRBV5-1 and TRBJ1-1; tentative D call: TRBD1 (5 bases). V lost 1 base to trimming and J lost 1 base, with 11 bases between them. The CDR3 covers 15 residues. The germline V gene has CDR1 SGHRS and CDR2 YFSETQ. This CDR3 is CASSLIRQQNTEAFF. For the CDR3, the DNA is TGCGCCAGCAGCTTGATCAGACAGCAGAACACTGAAGCTTTCTTT.

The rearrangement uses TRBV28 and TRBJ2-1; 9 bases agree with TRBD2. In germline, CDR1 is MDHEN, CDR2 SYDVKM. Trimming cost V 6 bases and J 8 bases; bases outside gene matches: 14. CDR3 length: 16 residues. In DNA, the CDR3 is TGTGCCAGCAGACGCTCCCTTGCGGGGGGGCTCGATGAGCAGTTCTTC. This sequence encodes CASRRSLAGGLDEQFF.

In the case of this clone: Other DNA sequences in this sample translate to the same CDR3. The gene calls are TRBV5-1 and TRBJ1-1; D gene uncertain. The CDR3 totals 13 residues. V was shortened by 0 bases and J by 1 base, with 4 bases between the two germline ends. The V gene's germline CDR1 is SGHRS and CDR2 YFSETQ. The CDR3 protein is CASSLDRNTEAFF. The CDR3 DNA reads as TGCGCCAGCAGCTTGGACAGGAACACTGAAGCTTTCTTT. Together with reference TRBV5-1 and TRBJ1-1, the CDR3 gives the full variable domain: KAGVTQTPRYLIKTRGQQVTLSCSPISGHRSVSWYQQTPGQGLQFLFEYFSETQRNKGNFPGRFSGRQFSNSRSEMNVSTLELGDSALYLCASSLDRNTEAFFGQGTRLTVV.

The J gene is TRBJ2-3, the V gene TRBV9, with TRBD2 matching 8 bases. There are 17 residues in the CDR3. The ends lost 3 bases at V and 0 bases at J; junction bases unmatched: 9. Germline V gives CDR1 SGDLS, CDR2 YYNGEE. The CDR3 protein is CASSARGGPSSTDTQYF. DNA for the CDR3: TGTGCCAGCAGCGCCCGGGGGGGCCCCTCTAGCACAGATACGCAGTATTTT.

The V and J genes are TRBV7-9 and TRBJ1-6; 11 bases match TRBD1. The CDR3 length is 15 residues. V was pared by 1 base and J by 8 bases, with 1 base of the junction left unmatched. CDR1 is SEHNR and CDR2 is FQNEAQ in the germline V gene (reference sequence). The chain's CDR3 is CASSLGTGGDSPLHF. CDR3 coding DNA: TGTGCCAGCAGCTTAGGGACAGGGGGCGATTCACCCCTCCACTTT. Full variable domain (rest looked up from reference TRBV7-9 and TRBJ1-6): DTGVSQNPRHKITKRGQNVTFRCDPISEHNRLYWYRQTLGQGPEFLTYFQNEAQLEKSRLLSDRFSAERPKGSFSTLEIQRTEQGDSAMYLCASSLGTGGDSPLHFGNGTRLTVT.

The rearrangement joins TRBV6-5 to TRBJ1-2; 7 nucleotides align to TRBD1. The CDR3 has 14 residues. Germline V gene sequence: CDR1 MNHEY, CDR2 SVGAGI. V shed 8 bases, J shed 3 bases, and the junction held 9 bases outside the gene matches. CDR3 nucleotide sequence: TGTGCCAGCCATCAAGGGGGCTCGGACTATGGCTACACCTTC. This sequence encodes CASHQGGSDYGYTF.

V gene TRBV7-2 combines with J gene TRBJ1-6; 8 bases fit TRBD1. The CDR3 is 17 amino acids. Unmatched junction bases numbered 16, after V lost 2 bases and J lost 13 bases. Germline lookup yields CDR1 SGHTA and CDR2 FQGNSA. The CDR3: CASSLRSGGQDLGPLHF. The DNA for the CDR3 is TGTGCCAGCAGCTTACGTTCCGGGGGACAGGACCTAGGGCCCCTCCACTTT. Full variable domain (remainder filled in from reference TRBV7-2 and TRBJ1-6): GAGVSQSPSNKVTEKGKDVELRCDPISGHTALYWYRQSLGQGLEFLIYFQGNSAPDKSGLPSDRFSAERTGGSVSTLTIQRTQQEDSAVYLCASSLRSGGQDLGPLHFGNGTRLTVT.

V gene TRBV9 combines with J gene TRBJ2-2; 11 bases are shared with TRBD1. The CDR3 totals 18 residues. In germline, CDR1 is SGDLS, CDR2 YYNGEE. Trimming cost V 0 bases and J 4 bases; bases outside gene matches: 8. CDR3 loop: CASSVARYGTGGTGELFF. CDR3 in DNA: TGTGCCAGCAGCGTAGCTAGGTACGGGACAGGGGGCACCGGGGAGCTGTTTTTT.

CDR3 region: CASSTWGRASYNSPLHF. The CDR3 region has the DNA TGTGCCAGTAGTACCTGGGGCAGGGCCTCCTATAATTCACCCCTCCACTTT. The chain joins TRBV19 to TRBJ1-6; maybe TRBD1 (5 bases). The CDR3 length is 17 residues. Trimming shortened V by 4 bases and J by 0 bases, and 13 bases separated the two germline ends. Germline V gives CDR1 LNHDA, CDR2 SQIVND (reference sequence). Drawing the rest from reference TRBV19 and TRBJ1-6, the complete variable domain is DGGITQSPKYLFRKEGQNVTLSCEQNLNHDAMYWYRQDPGQGLRLIYYSQIVNDFQKGDIAEGYSVSREKKESFPLTVTSAQKNPTAFYLCASSTWGRASYNSPLHFGNGTRLTVT.

The CDR3 here is CASSSLGQPNSPLHF. DNA of the CDR3: TGTGCCAGCAGCTCGTTGGGACAGCCTAATTCACCCCTCCACTTT. This chain joins TRBV7-2 and TRBJ1-6; 7 bases match TRBD1. In germline, CDR1 is SGHTA, CDR2 FQGNSA. This CDR3 has 15 amino acids. V lost 4 bases, J lost 6 bases, and 6 bases stayed unmatched.

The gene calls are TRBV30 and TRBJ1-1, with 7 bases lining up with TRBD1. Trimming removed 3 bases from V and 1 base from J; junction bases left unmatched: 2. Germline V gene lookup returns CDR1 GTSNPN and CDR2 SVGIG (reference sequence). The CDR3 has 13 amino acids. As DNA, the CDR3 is TGTGCCTGGAGGGGACAGCCGAACACTGAAGCTTTCTTT. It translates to CAWRGQPNTEAFF.

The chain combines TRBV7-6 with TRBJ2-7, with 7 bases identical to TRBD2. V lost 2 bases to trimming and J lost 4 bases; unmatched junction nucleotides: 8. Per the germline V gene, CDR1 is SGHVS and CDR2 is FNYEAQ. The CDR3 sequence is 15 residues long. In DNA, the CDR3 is TGTGCCAGCAGCTTACGGGCGGGAGAGGGGTACGAGCAGTACTTC. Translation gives CASSLRAGEGYEQYF.

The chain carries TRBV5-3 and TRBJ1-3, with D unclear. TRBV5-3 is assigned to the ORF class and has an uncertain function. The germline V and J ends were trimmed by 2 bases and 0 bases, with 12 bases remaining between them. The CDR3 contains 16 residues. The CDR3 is CARSFLGVHSGNTIYF. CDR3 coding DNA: TGTGCCAGAAGCTTCTTAGGAGTTCACTCTGGAAACACCATATATTTT.

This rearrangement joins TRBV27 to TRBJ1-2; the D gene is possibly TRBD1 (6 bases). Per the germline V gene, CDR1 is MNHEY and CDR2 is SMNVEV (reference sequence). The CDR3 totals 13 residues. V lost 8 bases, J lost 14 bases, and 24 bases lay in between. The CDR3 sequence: CASGSTGPRARTF. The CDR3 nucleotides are TGTGCCAGCGGGTCGACAGGCCCCCGAGCTAGGACCTTC.

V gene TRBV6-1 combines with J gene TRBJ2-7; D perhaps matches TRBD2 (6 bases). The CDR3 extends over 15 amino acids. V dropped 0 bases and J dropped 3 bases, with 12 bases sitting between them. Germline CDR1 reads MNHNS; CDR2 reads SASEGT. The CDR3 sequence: CASSEAAGLIYEQYF. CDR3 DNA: TGTGCCAGCAGTGAAGCGGCGGGGCTGATCTACGAGCAGTACTTC.

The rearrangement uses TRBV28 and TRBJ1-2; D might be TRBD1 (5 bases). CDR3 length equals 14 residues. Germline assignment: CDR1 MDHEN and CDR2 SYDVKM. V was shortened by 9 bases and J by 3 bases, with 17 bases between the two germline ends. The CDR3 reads CASSLPAGHYGYTF. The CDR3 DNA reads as TGTGCCAGTTCCCTCCCCGCGGGGCACTATGGCTACACCTTC.

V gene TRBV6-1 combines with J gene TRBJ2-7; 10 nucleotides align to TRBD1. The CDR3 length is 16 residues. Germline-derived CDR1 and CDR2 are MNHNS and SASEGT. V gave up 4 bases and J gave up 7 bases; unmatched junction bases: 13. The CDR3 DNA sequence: TGTGCCAGCAGTGTATGGGGGGGGACAGGGGTTTGGGAGCAGTACTTC. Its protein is CASSVWGGTGVWEQYF.

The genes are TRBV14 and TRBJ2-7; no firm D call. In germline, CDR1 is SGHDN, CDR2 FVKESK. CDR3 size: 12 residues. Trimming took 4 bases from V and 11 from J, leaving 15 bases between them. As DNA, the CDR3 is TGTGCCAGCAGCCCGCGTGGGCCAGGAAAGTACTTC. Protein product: CASSPRGPGKYF. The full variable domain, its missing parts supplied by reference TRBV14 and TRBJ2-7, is EAGVTQFPSHSVIEKGQTVTLRCDPISGHDNLYWYRRVMGKEIKFLLHFVKESKQDESGMPNNRFLAERTGGTYSTLKVQPAELEDSGVYFCASSPRGPGKYFGPGTRLTVT.

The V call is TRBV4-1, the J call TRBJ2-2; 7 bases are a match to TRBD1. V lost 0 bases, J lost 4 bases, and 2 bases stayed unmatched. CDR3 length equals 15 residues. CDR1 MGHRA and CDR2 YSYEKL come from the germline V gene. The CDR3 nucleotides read TGCGCCAGCAGCCAAGAGACAGGGCCCACCGGGGAGCTGTTTTTT. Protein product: CASSQETGPTGELFF.

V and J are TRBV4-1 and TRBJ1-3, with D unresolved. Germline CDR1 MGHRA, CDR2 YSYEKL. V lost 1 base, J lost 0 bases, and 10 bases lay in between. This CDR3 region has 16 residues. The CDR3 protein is CASSQVRLTSGNTIYF. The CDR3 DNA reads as TGCGCCAGCAGCCAAGTGAGGCTGACCTCTGGAAACACCATATATTTT.

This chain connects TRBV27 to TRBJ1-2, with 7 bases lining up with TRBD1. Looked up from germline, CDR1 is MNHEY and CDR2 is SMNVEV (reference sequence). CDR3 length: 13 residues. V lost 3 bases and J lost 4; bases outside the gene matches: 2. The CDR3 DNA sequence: TGTGCCAGCAGTTTTGGGACAGCCTATGGCTACACCTTC. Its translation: CASSFGTAYGYTF.

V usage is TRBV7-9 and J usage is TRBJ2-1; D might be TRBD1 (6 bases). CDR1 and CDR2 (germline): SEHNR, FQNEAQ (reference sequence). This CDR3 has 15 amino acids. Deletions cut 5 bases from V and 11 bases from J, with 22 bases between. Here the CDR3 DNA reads TGTGCCAGCAGCCCGAGGGGGACCATCCTGTCCAAGCAGTTCTTC. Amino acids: CASSPRGTILSKQFF.

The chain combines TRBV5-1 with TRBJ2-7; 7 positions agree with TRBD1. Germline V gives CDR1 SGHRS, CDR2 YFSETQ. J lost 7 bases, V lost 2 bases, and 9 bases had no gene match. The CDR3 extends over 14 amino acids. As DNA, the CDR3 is TGCGCCAGCAGCTTACTAAGACAGGGAGAAGAGCAGTACTTC. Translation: CASSLLRQGEEQYF.

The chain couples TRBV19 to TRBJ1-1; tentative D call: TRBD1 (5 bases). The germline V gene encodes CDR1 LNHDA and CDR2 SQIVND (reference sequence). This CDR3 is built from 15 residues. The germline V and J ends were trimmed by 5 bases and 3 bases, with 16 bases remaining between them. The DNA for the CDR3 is TGTGCCAGTAGTCCCGGAGTAGGGGTGGACACTGAAGCTTTCTTT. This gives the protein CASSPGVGVDTEAFF. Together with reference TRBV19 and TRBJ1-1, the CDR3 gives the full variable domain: DGGITQSPKYLFRKEGQNVTLSCEQNLNHDAMYWYRQDPGQGLRLIYYSQIVNDFQKGDIAEGYSVSREKKESFPLTVTSAQKNPTAFYLCASSPGVGVDTEAFFGQGTRLTVV.

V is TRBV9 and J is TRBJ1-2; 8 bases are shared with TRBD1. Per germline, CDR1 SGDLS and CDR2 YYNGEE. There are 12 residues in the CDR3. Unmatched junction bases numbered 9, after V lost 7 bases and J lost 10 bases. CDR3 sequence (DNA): TGTGCCAGCTCTCTAGGACAGGGACACTACACCTTC. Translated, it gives CASSLGQGHYTF.